This record looks at one T cell receptor beta chain sequence and its context. No antigen is known for it. No base quality information exists; no much larger clone differs at one position. Deep TCRbeta sequencing was performed with the immunoSEQ platform. Per the original workflow: Only productive rearrangements were exported from the immunoSEQ Analyzer for downstream analysis. T cell phenotypes were assigned to bulk TCRbeta clonotypes by matching to single-cell RNA+TCR-seq clones sharing the same TCRbeta sequence. Clone enrichment in tumor was computed as tumor frequency divided by PBMC frequency from bulk TCR sequencing. TCRs were grouped by GLIPH into specificity groups, defined as clusters of distinct TCRs likely recognizing common antigens via shared CDR3 motifs. This immuneACCESS table, as held by TCRdb, lists in-frame sequences with V and J called but not all clones. Of the missing ones, under half trace to an unresolved V gene in checked studies; the others have no known cause. V, J and clone size derive from that table, while D and trimming were established from the DNA sequence. Across this sample there are about 63,000 clones, with around two thirds seen only once. The top ten clonotypes cover 4% to 5% of the sample.

Measured from the cysteine to the phenylalanine, the CDR3 is 17 residues long. This entry keeps only the CDR3 DNA: 51 bases, framed from base 1. The V and J ends are trimmed by 0 bases and 1 base, leaving 15 bases between them. The germline V gene supplies CDR1 SGHVS and CDR2 FQNEAQ. The data originate from a study of T cells in tumors after PD-1 blockade (dated by TCRdb to between 2019 and 2020). About the investigation overall: Patients with prior checkpoint blockade, systemic immunosuppressant use, or recent radiotherapy or other anti-cancer therapy within 4 weeks were excluded. Pembrolizumab 200 mg every 3 weeks or cemiplimab 350 mg every 2 weeks was administered to patients. A subset of patients also received ongoing daily vismodegib 150 mg during anti-PD-1 treatment. Peripheral blood samples averaged around 110,000 TCR templates (range roughly 21,000-280,000) and about 40,000 unique clonotypes. Paired single-cell RNA and TCR sequencing was done in the study on site-matched tumors from patients with BCC or SCC, both before and after anti-PD-1 therapy. To compare clonotypes in blood and tumor, bulk TCR sequencing was done on over nine peripheral blood samples taken from 4 or 5 patients. RECIST version 1.1 was used to evaluate clinical response. General findings and caveats noted by the study authors: About two fifths of TCR clonotypes from the tumor were detected in blood, and certain novel exhausted tumor clones were present in blood collected before treatment, which suggests recruitment from the periphery. Where the novel T cell clones came from was not identified, and possible sources could include lymphoid organs or rare unexpanded clones inside the tumor or in the tumor periphery.

The label giving this sample's time point can be read as: after anti-PD-1 therapy. For bulk TCRbeta sequencing, genomic DNA was extracted from tumor biopsies or peripheral blood, and input amounts ranged from about 600 ng to 6,004 ng. Every patient had histologically proven advanced or metastatic basal or squamous cell carcinoma and was a poor candidate for surgical resection. The basal cell carcinoma cohort comprised about eleven patients, of whom roughly 8 had bulk tumor TCR sequencing. This receptor was taken from a human donor with basal cell carcinoma. The source material was PBMCs, sampled after anti-PD-1 treatment. The V and J genes are TRBV7-8 and TRBJ1-1, with TRBD1 as a weak D call on 6 bases. The CDR3 reads CASSLALGQLKNTEAFF. The nucleotides are TGTGCCAGCAGCTTAGCCCTCGGACAGTTAAAGAACACTGAAGCTTTCTTT.